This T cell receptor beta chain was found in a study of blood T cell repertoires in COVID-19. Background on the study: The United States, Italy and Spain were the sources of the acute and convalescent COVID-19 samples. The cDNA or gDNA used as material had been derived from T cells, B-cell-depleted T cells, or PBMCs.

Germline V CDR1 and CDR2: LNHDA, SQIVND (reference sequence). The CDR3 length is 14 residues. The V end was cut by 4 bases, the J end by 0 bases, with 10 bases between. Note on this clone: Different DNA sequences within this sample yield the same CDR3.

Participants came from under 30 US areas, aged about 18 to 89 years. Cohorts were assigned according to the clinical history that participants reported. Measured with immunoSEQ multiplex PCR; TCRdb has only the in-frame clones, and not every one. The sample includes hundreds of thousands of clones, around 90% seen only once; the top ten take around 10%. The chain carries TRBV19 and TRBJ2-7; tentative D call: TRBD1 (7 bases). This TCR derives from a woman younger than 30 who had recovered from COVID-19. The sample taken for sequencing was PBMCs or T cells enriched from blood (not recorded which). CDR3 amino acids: CASSTRDSSYEQYF. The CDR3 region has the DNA TGTGCCAGTAGTACGCGGGACAGCTCCTACGAGCAGTACTTC.